One T cell receptor (beta chain) is described in this entry. What it recognizes is unknown. These data originate in a study of beta chain features in type 1 diabetes. As for the study in general: Healthy donors and patients had similar age, gender and cell yields. Findings of the study overall: TCRB CDR3s from Type 1 diabetes patients were moderately but significantly shorter in all four CD4+ subsets.

Reverse transcription of all isolated RNA meant that expressed TCRB transcripts were sequenced. Deep immunoSEQ sequencing covered naive, central memory and regulatory T cell samples. Method: immunoSEQ multiplex PCR; TCRdb's copy keeps in-frame clones and lacks some. Of nearly 700,000 clones listed, under 15% are singletons. Sorting gave populations that all exceeded 98% purity. Sample: naive CD4+ T cells from blood. This receptor was taken from a young man with type 1 diabetes.

The CDR3 loop reads CASSKTASNEKLFF. The CDR3 bases are TGTGCCAGCAGCAAGACGGCCTCTAATGAAAAACTGTTTTTT. The V call is TRBV7-8, the J call TRBJ1-4, with unresolved D. CDR1 is SGHVS and CDR2 is FQNEAQ in the germline V gene. The CDR3 loop spans 14 amino acids. The ends were cut back, 5 bases at V and 3 bases at J, with 10 bases in the middle.